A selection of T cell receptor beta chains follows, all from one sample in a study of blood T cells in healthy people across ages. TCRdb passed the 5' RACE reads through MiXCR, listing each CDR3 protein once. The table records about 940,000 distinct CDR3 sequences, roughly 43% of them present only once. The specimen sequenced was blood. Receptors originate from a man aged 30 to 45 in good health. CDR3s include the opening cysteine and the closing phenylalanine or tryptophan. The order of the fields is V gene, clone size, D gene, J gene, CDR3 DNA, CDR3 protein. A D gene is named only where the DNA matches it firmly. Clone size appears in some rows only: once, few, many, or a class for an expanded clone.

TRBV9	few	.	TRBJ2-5	TGTGCCAGCAGCGTGGGGGTGTACCAAGAGACCCAGTACTTC	CASSVGVYQETQYF
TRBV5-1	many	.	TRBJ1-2	TGCGCCAGCAGCACGCAGGGCTATGGCTACACCTTC	CASSTQGYGYTF
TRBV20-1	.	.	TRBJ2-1	TGCAGTGCTAGAGAACCTGGCGGAATGGGGATCGATGAGCAGTTCTTC	CSAREPGGMGIDEQFF
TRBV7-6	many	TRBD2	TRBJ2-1	TGTGCCAGCAGCTTAGCGAGGTGGGGGGGTTCCCCTGATAATGAGCAGTTCTTC	CASSLARWGGSPDNEQFF
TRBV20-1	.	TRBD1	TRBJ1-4	TGCAGTGCGCCCGACAGGGGCTCTAATGAAAAACTGTTTTTT	CSAPDRGSNEKLFF
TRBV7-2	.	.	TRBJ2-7	TGTGCCAGCAGCCCCCAGGAGAGCTCCTACGAGCAGTACTTC	CASSPQESSYEQYF
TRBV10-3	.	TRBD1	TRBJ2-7	TGTGCCATGTCCGGGACAGGGTCTATCGAGCAGTACTTC	CAMSGTGSIEQYF
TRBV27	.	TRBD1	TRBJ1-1	TGTGCCAGCAGTTTATGGACAGGCACTGAAGCTTTCTTT	CASSLWTGTEAFF
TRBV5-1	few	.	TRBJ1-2	TGCGCCAGCAGCTTACAGGAACCTAACTATGGCTACACCTTC	CASSLQEPNYGYTF
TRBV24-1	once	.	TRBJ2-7	TGTGCCACCAGTGACACAGGGAAGGGGTCCTACGAGCAGTACTTC	CATSDTGKGSYEQYF
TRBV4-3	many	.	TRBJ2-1	TGCGCCAGCAGCCTAACAGTTAACAATGAGCAGTTCTTC	CASSLTVNNEQFF
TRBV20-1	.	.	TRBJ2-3	TGCAGTGCTTTGTCTGGGCTGCTAGGGGATACGCAGTATTTT	CSALSGLLGDTQYF
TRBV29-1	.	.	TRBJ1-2	TGCAGCGTAGAGGACAGAACCTATGGCTACACCTTC	CSVEDRTYGYTF
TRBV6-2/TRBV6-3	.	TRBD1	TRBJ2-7	TGTGCCAGCAGGCCGGGGACAGGGAAATACGAGCAGTACTTC	CASRPGTGKYEQYF
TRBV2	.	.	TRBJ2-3	TGTGCCAGCAGTGAAGTATCGTCTAGCCGGAGGGATACGCAGTATTTT	CASSEVSSSRRDTQYF
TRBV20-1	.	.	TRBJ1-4	TGCAGTGTCGCCTCCGGCAGGGGATATGAAAAACTGTTTTTT	CSVASGRGYEKLFF
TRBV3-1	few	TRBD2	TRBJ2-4	TGTGCCAGCAGCCCGACTAGCGGGAACATTCAGTACTTC	CASSPTSGNIQYF
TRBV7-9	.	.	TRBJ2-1	TGTGCCAGCACGAGATACTACGAGCAGTTCTTC	CASTRYYEQFF
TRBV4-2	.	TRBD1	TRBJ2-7	TGTGCCAGCAGCCAAGGGGAGGGACAGGGAAGTCCCGAGCAGTACTTC	CASSQGEGQGSPEQYF
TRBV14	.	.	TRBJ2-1	TGTGCCAGCAGCCAGACCAGTGTCAATGAGCAGTTCTTC	CASSQTSVNEQFF
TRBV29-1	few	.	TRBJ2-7	TGCAGCGTTGTCAAAGGTGAGGGGGGATACGAGCAGTACTTC	CSVVKGEGGYEQYF
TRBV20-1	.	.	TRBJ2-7	TGCAGTGCTAGAGATGGTACCACCTACGAGCAGTACTTC	CSARDGTTYEQYF
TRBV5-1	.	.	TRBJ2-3	TGCGCCAGCAGCTTGGCACCGATTAGCACAGATACGCAGTATTTT	CASSLAPISTDTQYF
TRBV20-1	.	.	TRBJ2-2	TGCAGTGCTCCCCTCATGGGCCGCACCGGGGAGCTGTTTTTT	CSAPLMGRTGELFF
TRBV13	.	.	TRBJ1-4	TGTGCCAGCAGCTTCCGTGGGCATGGGGATGAAAAACTGTTTTTT	CASSFRGHGDEKLFF
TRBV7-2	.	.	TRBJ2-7	TGTGCCAGCAGCTTAGGGCAGGGATATATTACCCAGTACTTC	CASSLGQGYITQYF
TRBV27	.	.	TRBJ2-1	TGTGCCAGCAGTTTCGCTAGCGAGAGCTCCTACAATGAGCAGTTCTTC	CASSFASESSYNEQFF
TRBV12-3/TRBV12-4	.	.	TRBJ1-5	TGTGCCAGCAGTTGGACGGATAGCAATCAGCCCCAGCATTTT	CASSWTDSNQPQHF
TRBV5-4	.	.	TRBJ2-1	TGTGCCAGCAGCTTGGCCCCTGAAAGCTCCTACAATGAGCAGTTCTTC	CASSLAPESSYNEQFF
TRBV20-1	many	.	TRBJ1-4	TGCAGTGCTAACGTCGACGGGGAAAAACTGTTTTTT	CSANVDGEKLFF
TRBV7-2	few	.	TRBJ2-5	TGTGCCAGCAGCTTAGGTCGGGGTATGGAGACCCAGTACTTC	CASSLGRGMETQYF
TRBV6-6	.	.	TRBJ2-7	TGTGCCAGCAGTTACGGGAACACCGAGCAGTACTTC	CASSYGNTEQYF
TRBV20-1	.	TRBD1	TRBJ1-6	TGCAGCCTAGGTGGACAGGGCTCCTATAATTCACCCCTCCACTTT	CSLGGQGSYNSPLHF
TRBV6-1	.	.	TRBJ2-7	TGTGCCAGCAGTGGTAAAACAGGGTACTACGAGCAGTACTTC	CASSGKTGYYEQYF